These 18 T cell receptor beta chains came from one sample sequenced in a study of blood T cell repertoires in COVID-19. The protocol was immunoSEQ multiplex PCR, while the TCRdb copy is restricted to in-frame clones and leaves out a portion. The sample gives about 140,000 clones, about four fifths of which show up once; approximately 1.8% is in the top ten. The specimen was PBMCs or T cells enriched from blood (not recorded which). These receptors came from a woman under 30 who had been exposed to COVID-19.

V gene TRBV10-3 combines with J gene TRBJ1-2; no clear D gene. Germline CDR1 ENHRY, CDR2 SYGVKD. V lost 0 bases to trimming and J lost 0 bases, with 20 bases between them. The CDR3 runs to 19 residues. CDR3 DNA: TGTGCCATCAGTGAGTCAAGTGGCAGGAGGAATCGAGCTAACTATGGCTACACCTTC. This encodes CAISESSGRRNRANYGYTF.

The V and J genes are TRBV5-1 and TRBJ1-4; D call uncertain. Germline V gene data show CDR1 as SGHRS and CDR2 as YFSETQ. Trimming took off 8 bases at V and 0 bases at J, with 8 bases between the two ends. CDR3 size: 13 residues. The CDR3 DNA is TGCGCCAGTGCGGATGCAACTAATGAAAAACTGTTTTTT. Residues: CASADATNEKLFF.

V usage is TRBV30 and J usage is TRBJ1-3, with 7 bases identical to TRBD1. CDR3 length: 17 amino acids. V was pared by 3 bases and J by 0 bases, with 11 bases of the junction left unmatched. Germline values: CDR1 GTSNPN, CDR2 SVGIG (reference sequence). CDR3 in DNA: TGTGCCTGGAGGGGACTAGGGGACAGCGCCTCTGGAAACACCATATATTTT. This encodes CAWRGLGDSASGNTIYF.

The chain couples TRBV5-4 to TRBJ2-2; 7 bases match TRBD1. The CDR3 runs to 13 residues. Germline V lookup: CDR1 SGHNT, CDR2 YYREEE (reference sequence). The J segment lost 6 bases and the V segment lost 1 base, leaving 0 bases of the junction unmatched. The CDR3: CASSLQGAGELFF. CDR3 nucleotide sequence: TGTGCCAGCAGCTTGCAGGGGGCCGGGGAGCTGTTTTTT.

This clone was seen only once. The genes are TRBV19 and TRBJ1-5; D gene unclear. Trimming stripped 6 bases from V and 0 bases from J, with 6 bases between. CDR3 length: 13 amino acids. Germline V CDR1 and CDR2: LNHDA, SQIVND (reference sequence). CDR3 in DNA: TGTGCCAGTAGACAATTTAGCAATCAGCCCCAGCATTTT. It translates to CASRQFSNQPQHF.

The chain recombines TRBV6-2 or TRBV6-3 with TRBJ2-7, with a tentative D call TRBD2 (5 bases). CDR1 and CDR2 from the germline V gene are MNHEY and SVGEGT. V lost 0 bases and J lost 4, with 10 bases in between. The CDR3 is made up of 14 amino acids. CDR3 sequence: CASSYSGALYEQYF. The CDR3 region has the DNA TGTGCCAGCAGTTACTCGGGAGCGCTTTACGAGCAGTACTTC.

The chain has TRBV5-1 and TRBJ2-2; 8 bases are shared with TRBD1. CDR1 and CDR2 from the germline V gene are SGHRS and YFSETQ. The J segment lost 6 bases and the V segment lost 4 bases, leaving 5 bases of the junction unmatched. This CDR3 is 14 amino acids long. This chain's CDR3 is CASSPDRAAGELFF. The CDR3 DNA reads TGCGCCAGCAGCCCGGACAGGGCAGCCGGGGAGCTGTTTTTT.

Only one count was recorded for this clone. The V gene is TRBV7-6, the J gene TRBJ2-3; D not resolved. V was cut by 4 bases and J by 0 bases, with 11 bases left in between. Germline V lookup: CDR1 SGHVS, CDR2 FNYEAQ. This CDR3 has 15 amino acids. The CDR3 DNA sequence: TGTGCCAGCAGCTCGTCCGCGCGAAGCACAGATACGCAGTATTTT. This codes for CASSSSARSTDTQYF.

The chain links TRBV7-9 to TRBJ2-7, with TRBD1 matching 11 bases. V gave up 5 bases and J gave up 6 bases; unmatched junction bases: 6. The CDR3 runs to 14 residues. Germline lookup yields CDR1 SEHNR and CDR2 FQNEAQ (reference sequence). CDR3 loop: CASSQDRGPGEQYF. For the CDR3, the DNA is TGTGCCAGCAGCCAGGACAGGGGGCCCGGCGAGCAGTACTTC.

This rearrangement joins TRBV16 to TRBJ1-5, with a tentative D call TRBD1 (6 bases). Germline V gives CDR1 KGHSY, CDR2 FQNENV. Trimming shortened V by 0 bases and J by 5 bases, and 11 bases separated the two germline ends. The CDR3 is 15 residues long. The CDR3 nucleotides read TGTGCCAGCAGCCAATCTTACAGGGCGGATCAGCCCCAGCATTTT. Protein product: CASSQSYRADQPQHF.

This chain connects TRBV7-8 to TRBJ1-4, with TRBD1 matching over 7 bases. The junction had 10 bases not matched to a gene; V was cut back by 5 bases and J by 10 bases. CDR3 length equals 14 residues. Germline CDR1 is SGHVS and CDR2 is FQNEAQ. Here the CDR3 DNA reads TGTGCCAGCAGCCGTACAGGGGTTCCTGCAAAACTGTTTTTT. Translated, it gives CASSRTGVPAKLFF. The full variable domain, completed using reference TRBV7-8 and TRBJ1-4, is GAGVSQSPRYKVAKRGQDVALRCDPISGHVSLFWYQQALGQGPEFLTYFQNEAQLDKSGLPSDRFFAERPEGSVSTLKIQRTQQEDSAVYLCASSRTGVPAKLFFGSGTQLSVL.

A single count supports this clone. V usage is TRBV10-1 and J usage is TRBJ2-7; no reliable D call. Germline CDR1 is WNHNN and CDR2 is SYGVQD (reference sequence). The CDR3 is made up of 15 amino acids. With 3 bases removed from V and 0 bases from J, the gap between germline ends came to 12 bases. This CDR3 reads CASSDYSRSSYEQYF. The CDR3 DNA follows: TGCGCCAGCAGTGACTATTCGCGGAGCTCCTACGAGCAGTACTTC.

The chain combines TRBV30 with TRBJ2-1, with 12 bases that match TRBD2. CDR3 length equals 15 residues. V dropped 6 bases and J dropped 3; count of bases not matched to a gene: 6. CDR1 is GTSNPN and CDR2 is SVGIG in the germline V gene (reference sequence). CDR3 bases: TGTGCCTGCTTCACTAGCGGGAGGTACTACAATGAGCAGTTCTTC. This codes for CACFTSGRYYNEQFF. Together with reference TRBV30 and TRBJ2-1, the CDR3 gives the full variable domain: SQTIHQWPATLVQPVGSPLSLECTVEGTSNPNLYWYRQAAGRGLQLLFYSVGIGQISSEVPQNLSASRPQDRQFILSSKKLLLSDSGFYLCACFTSGRYYNEQFFGPGTRLTVL.

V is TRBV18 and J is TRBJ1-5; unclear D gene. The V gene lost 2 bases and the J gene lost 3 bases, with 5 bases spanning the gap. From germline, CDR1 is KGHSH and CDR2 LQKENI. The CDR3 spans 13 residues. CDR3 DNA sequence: TGTGCCAGCTCACCAACAGTCAATCAGCCCCAGCATTTT. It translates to CASSPTVNQPQHF.

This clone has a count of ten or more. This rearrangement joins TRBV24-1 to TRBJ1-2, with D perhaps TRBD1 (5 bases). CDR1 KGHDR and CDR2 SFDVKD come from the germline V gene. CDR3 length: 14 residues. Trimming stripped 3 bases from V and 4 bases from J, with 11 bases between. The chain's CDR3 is CATSDGADIYGYTF. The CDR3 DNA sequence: TGTGCCACCAGTGATGGGGCGGACATCTATGGCTACACCTTC.

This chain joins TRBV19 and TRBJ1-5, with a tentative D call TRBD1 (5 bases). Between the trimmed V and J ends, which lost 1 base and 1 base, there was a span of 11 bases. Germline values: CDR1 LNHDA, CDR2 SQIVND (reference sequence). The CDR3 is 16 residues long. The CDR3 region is CASSIAKGPSNQPQHF. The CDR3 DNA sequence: TGTGCCAGTAGTATAGCAAAGGGGCCGAGCAATCAGCCCCAGCATTTT.

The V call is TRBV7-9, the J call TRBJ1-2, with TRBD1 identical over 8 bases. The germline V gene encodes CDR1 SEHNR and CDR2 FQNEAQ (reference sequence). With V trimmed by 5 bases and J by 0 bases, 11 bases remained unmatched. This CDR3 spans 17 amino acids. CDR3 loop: CASSLSSQGQANYGYTF. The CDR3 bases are TGTGCCAGCAGCCTATCGAGCCAGGGACAGGCTAACTATGGCTACACCTTC.

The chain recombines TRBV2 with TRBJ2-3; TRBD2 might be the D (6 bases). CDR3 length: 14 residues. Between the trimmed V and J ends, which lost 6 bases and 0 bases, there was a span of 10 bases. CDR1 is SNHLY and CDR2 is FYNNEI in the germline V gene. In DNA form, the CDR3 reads TGTGCCAGCAGGACTAGGACTAGCACAGATACGCAGTATTTT. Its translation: CASRTRTSTDTQYF.